The 26 T cell receptor beta chains given below trace back to one sample, sequenced in a study of T cells in localized non-small cell lung cancer. Clones were read by immunoSEQ multiplex PCR, and TCRdb kept only the in-frame ones, dropping some. The table has 50,000 to 70,000 clones, about four fifths seen once. This specimen was PBMCs, taken before any cancer treatment. The source is a man between 35 and 75 years old with stage II lung adenocarcinoma.

The V call is TRBV4-1, the J call TRBJ1-2; D gene ambiguous. CDR1 and CDR2 (germline): MGHRA, YSYEKL. The CDR3 is 14 residues long. V was pared by 6 bases and J by 3 bases, with 14 bases between. The DNA of the CDR3 is TGCGCCAGCAGTGAATCGACGGGGTACTATGGCTACACCTTC. The encoded protein is CASSESTGYYGYTF.

The chain has TRBV5-6 and TRBJ2-1; possibly TRBD1 for D (5 bases). CDR3 length: 15 residues. V dropped 2 bases and J dropped 6 bases, with 15 bases sitting between them. Germline CDR1 reads SGHDT; CDR2 reads YYEEEE. The CDR3 loop reads CASSFLSGLRNEQFF. As DNA, the CDR3 is TGTGCCAGCAGCTTCCTATCAGGGCTTCGCAATGAGCAGTTCTTC.

V gene TRBV9 combines with J gene TRBJ2-1; TRBD2 aligns across 7 bases. CDR1 and CDR2 from the germline V gene are SGDLS and YYNGEE. The CDR3 runs to 14 residues. The V gene end was trimmed by 2 bases and the J gene end by 9 bases; junction bases not matched to a gene: 8. CDR3 nucleotides: TGTGCCAGCAGCGTCATTGCGGGAGAGGGTGAGCAGTTCTTC. It yields the protein CASSVIAGEGEQFF. The whole variable domain, filled in from reference TRBV9 and TRBJ2-1, reads DSGVTQTPKHLITATGQRVTLRCSPRSGDLSVYWYQQSLDQGLQFLIQYYNGEERAKGNILERFSAQQFPDLHSELNLSSLELGDSALYFCASSVIAGEGEQFFGPGTRLTVL.

The V call is TRBV7-9, the J call TRBJ2-5; D possibly corresponds to TRBD2 (5 bases). Trimming removed 11 bases at V and 5 bases at J, with 15 bases between. This CDR3 region has 12 residues. The germline V gene encodes CDR1 SEHNR and CDR2 FQNEAQ (reference sequence). In DNA form, the CDR3 reads TGTGCCGGACGGGGAGTTGGCGAGACCCAGTACTTC. Translating gives CAGRGVGETQYF.

This chain connects TRBV4-1 to TRBJ2-3; the D is unclear. Trimming removed 1 base at V and 4 bases at J, with 6 bases between. This CDR3 comprises 13 residues. Germline assignment: CDR1 MGHRA and CDR2 YSYEKL. The CDR3 reads CASSQARADTQYF. CDR3 bases: TGCGCCAGCAGCCAAGCTAGGGCAGATACGCAGTATTTT.

The rearrangement uses TRBV7-9 and TRBJ2-1; the D gene is possibly TRBD1 (6 bases). The V and J ends lost 5 bases and 8 bases respectively, with 16 bases between them. CDR3 length equals 14 residues. Germline assignment: CDR1 SEHNR and CDR2 FQNEAQ (reference sequence). The chain's CDR3 is CASSLGGRADEQFF. The CDR3 coding sequence is TGTGCCAGCAGCCTAGGGGGTAGGGCTGATGAGCAGTTCTTC.

Worth noting for this clone: The junction and the germline gene differ at one end; a read error may be behind it. This chain connects TRBV10-3 to TRBJ1-1; D is unresolved. The CDR3 loop spans 14 amino acids. Per the germline V gene, CDR1 is ENHRY and CDR2 is SYGVKD. CDR3 sequence (DNA): TGTGCCATCAATGAGGGTGGCGCGAACACTGAAGCTTTCTTT. As protein: CAINEGGANTEAFF.

The chain carries TRBV7-6 and TRBJ2-7; 10 nucleotides align to TRBD2. J lost 2 bases, V lost 2 bases, and 18 bases had no gene match. Germline lookup yields CDR1 SGHVS and CDR2 FNYEAQ. The CDR3 has 20 amino acids. CDR3 DNA: TGTGCCAGCAGCTTATATCCCCCCAGGACTAGCGGACATTCCCCCTACGAGCAGTACTTC. This gives the protein CASSLYPPRTSGHSPYEQYF.

The rearrangement uses TRBV18 and TRBJ1-2, with TRBD1 identical over 9 bases. There are 15 residues in the CDR3. CDR1 is KGHSH and CDR2 is LQKENI in the germline V gene. V was pared by 0 bases and J by 5 bases, with 4 bases of the junction left unmatched. The DNA for the CDR3 is TGTGCCAGCTCACCACCCGGGACAGGGAGTTATGGCTACACCTTC. Protein product: CASSPPGTGSYGYTF.

J is TRBJ2-3 and V is TRBV7-2; 8 nucleotides line up with TRBD1. The CDR3 is 13 residues long. V was pared by 5 bases and J by 4 bases, with 2 bases of the junction left unmatched. Germline CDR1 is SGHTA and CDR2 is FQGNSA. The DNA for the CDR3 is TGTGCCAGCAGCAGACAGGGGTCAGATACGCAGTATTTT. Its translation: CASSRQGSDTQYF.

This chain joins TRBV29-1 and TRBJ2-1, with TRBD1 matching 11 bases. This CDR3 has 14 amino acids. V lost 8 bases and J lost 3; bases outside the gene matches: 6. In germline, CDR1 is SQVTM, CDR2 ANQGSEA. CDR3 protein: CSTLDRGLYNEQFF. The CDR3 coding sequence is TGCAGCACATTGGACAGGGGGCTCTACAATGAGCAGTTCTTC.

The genes are TRBV18 and TRBJ2-3; TRBD1 might be the D (5 bases). The CDR3 extends over 16 amino acids. V was trimmed by 3 bases and J by 3 bases, leaving 16 bases between them. The germline gives CDR1 KGHSH, CDR2 LQKENI. The CDR3 nucleotides are TGTGCCAGCTCACCCCGAGTAGGGGTCGGGACAGATACGCAGTATTTT. Translation gives CASSPRVGVGTDTQYF.

V usage is TRBV7-2 and J usage is TRBJ1-4; D remains ambiguous. The V gene lost 2 bases and the J gene lost 7 bases, with 8 bases spanning the gap. The CDR3 has 13 amino acids. Germline CDR1 reads SGHTA; CDR2 reads FQGNSA. The CDR3 loop is CASSLTGFEKLFF. The CDR3 coding sequence is TGTGCCAGCAGCTTAACTGGGTTTGAAAAACTGTTTTTT.

The gene calls are TRBV7-2 and TRBJ2-7; maybe TRBD2 (6 bases). Germline V gives CDR1 SGHTA, CDR2 FQGNSA. The germline V and J ends were trimmed by 1 base and 0 bases, with 13 bases remaining between them. This CDR3 contains 16 residues. CDR3 nucleotides: TGTGCCAGCAGCTTAGGCGGAGGGGCAAGCTCCTACGAGCAGTACTTC. This codes for CASSLGGGASSYEQYF.

This clone was counted between two and nine times. This sequence joins TRBV27 and TRBJ1-2; 8 bases are a match to TRBD1. Germline CDR1 reads MNHEY; CDR2 reads SMNVEV (reference sequence). Trimming took 5 bases from V and 7 from J; bases not matched to a gene: 15. The CDR3 extends over 16 amino acids. CDR3 coding DNA: TGTGCCAGCAGTCCCAGCCAGGGGGCTCAGTTGGGTGGCTACACCTTC. Residues: CASSPSQGAQLGGYTF.

V and J are TRBV7-9 and TRBJ1-5; maybe TRBD1 (6 bases). CDR3 length: 13 amino acids. Germline V CDR1 and CDR2: SEHNR, FQNEAQ (reference sequence). With 4 bases removed from V and 5 bases from J, the gap between germline ends came to 9 bases. CDR3: CASSSSGDQPQHF. The CDR3 nucleotides are TGTGCCAGCAGCTCATCAGGGGATCAGCCCCAGCATTTT. Combining the CDR3 with reference TRBV7-9 and TRBJ1-5 gives the whole variable domain DTGVSQNPRHKITKRGQNVTFRCDPISEHNRLYWYRQTLGQGPEFLTYFQNEAQLEKSRLLSDRFSAERPKGSFSTLEIQRTEQGDSAMYLCASSSSGDQPQHFGDGTRLSIL.

This sequence joins TRBV2 and TRBJ2-7, with 13 bases fitting TRBD2. J was trimmed by 4 bases and V by 4 bases; bases with no gene match: 4. The CDR3 sequence is 15 residues long. From germline, CDR1 is SNHLY and CDR2 FYNNEI. The CDR3 reads CASSARTSGSYEQYF. The DNA for the CDR3 is TGTGCCAGCAGTGCCCGGACTAGCGGGAGTTACGAGCAGTACTTC. Complete variable domain (other parts from reference TRBV2 and TRBJ2-7): EPEVTQTPSHQVTQMGQEVILRCVPISNHLYFYWYRQILGQKVEFLVSFYNNEISEKSEIFDDQFSVERPDGSNFTLKIRSTKLEDSAMYFCASSARTSGSYEQYFGPGTRLTVT.

The V call is TRBV7-2, the J call TRBJ1-1; D might be TRBD1 (6 bases). The V end lost 2 bases, the J end lost 4 bases, and 14 bases lay between the germline ends. The CDR3 runs to 15 residues. Germline loops: CDR1 SGHTA, CDR2 FQGNSA. The CDR3, as DNA: TGTGCCAGCAGCTTACTCGGCAGGGGTGGCACTGAAGCTTTCTTT. Translation gives CASSLLGRGGTEAFF.

The chain is built from TRBV19 and TRBJ2-3; 7 nucleotides agree with TRBD2. J was trimmed by 0 bases and V by 5 bases; bases with no gene match: 8. Germline assignment: CDR1 LNHDA and CDR2 SQIVND (reference sequence). CDR3 length: 16 amino acids. The DNA of the CDR3 is TGTGCCAGTAGTCGCGAGCGGGGCTACAGCACAGATACGCAGTATTTT. This encodes CASSRERGYSTDTQYF.

This chain joins TRBV7-2 and TRBJ1-4, with TRBD1 matching over 8 bases. Losses at the gene ends were 4 bases for V and 4 bases for J; bases not matched to a gene: 5. Germline V gives CDR1 SGHTA, CDR2 FQGNSA. The CDR3 length is 15 residues. This chain's CDR3 is CASSSSGGLNEKLFF. The CDR3 DNA follows: TGTGCCAGCAGCTCCTCAGGGGGCCTTAATGAAAAACTGTTTTTT. The full variable domain, rest sourced from reference TRBV7-2 and TRBJ1-4, is GAGVSQSPSNKVTEKGKDVELRCDPISGHTALYWYRQSLGQGLEFLIYFQGNSAPDKSGLPSDRFSAERTGGSVSTLTIQRTQQEDSAVYLCASSSSGGLNEKLFFGSGTQLSVL.

This clone appeared once. The chain links TRBV4-3 to TRBJ1-1, with 7 nucleotides matching TRBD1. The CDR3 has 16 residues. Germline CDR1 LGHNA, CDR2 YSLEER. V gave up 2 bases and J gave up 1 base; unmatched junction bases: 7. This CDR3 reads CASSQTRGTGNTEAFF. The CDR3, as DNA: TGCGCCAGCAGCCAAACCAGGGGGACGGGGAACACTGAAGCTTTCTTT.

A single count supports this clone. V gene TRBV7-2 combines with J gene TRBJ2-3, with D possibly being TRBD1 (5 bases). The CDR3 loop spans 13 amino acids. The V gene lost 7 bases and the J gene lost 0 bases, with 8 bases spanning the gap. Germline V CDR1 and CDR2: SGHTA, FQGNSA. The CDR3 sequence: CASTRTSTDTQYF. The CDR3 DNA reads TGTGCCAGCACGCGGACAAGCACAGATACGCAGTATTTT.

V is TRBV4-2 and J is TRBJ2-2, with D perhaps being TRBD1 or TRBD2 (5 bases each). The CDR3 is made up of 16 amino acids. Germline CDR1 is LGHNA and CDR2 is YNFKEQ. The V gene lost 1 base and the J gene lost 6 bases, with 15 bases spanning the gap. The CDR3 sequence: CASSQVFPKGPGELFF. CDR3 in DNA: TGTGCCAGCAGCCAAGTGTTCCCTAAGGGACCCGGGGAGCTGTTTTTT.

The chain uses TRBV29-1 and TRBJ2-1; tentative D call: TRBD1 (5 bases). This CDR3 is built from 12 residues. Germline V CDR1 and CDR2: SQVTM, ANQGSEA. Deletions cut 3 bases from V and 9 bases from J, with 12 bases between. The chain's CDR3 is CSVDHRQFEQFF. CDR3 nucleotide sequence: TGCAGCGTTGACCATAGACAGTTTGAGCAGTTCTTC.

This clone appeared a few times. The genes are TRBV11-2 and TRBJ2-7; D is ambiguous. The ends were cut back, 0 bases at V and 0 bases at J, with 9 bases in the middle. This CDR3 comprises 15 residues. CDR1 and CDR2 (germline): SGHAT, FQNNGV. CDR3 sequence reads: CASSLDQISSYEQYF. CDR3 sequence (DNA): TGTGCCAGCAGCTTAGATCAAATTAGCTCCTACGAGCAGTACTTC.

This chain links TRBV19 with TRBJ1-2; D gene unclear. CDR1 is LNHDA and CDR2 is SQIVND in the germline V gene (reference sequence). The germline V and J ends were trimmed by 5 bases and 2 bases, with 12 bases remaining between them. The CDR3 runs 14 residues. CDR3 amino acids: CASSGMFLNYGYTF. In DNA, the CDR3 is TGTGCCAGTAGTGGAATGTTCTTAAACTATGGCTACACCTTC.